One and the same sample provided the 9 T cell receptor beta chains below, sequenced in a study of shared clonotypes between healthy human individuals. Sequenced by immunoSEQ multiplex PCR; TCRdb stores in-frame clones only, minus some. The repertoire holds over a million clones, more than 65% seen once, with approximately 1.5% in the top ten. The material sequenced was memory CD4+ T cells sorted from blood. Subset here: CD45RA-negative fraction. These receptors all stem from a man between 18 and 35 years old in good health.

The chain employs TRBV5-1 and TRBJ2-5; 9 nucleotides line up with TRBD1. From germline, CDR1 is SGHRS and CDR2 YFSETQ. The CDR3 consists of 14 residues. J gave up 5 bases and V 4 bases, and 6 bases lay outside the gene matches. The CDR3 DNA reads TGCGCCAGCAGCAAACAGGGGGCTGAGGAGACCCAGTACTTC. Translation: CASSKQGAEETQYF.

The CDR3, as DNA: TGTGCCAGCAGCCAAGATCGGCTCCCGCCCTACGAGCAGTACTTC. Translating gives CASSQDRLPPYEQYF. The V gene is TRBV14, the J gene TRBJ2-7, with D hard to call. Germline assignment: CDR1 SGHDN and CDR2 FVKESK. This CDR3 spans 15 amino acids. V dropped 0 bases and J dropped 2 bases, with 11 bases sitting between them. Using reference TRBV14 and TRBJ2-7 for the parts outside the CDR3, the full variable domain is EAGVTQFPSHSVIEKGQTVTLRCDPISGHDNLYWYRRVMGKEIKFLLHFVKESKQDESGMPNNRFLAERTGGTYSTLKVQPAELEDSGVYFCASSQDRLPPYEQYFGPGTRLTVT.

This clone was observed a handful of times. The V and J genes are TRBV10-3 and TRBJ1-1; 8 bases are shared with TRBD1. This CDR3 comprises 13 residues. J gave up 8 bases and V 5 bases, and 7 bases lay outside the gene matches. CDR1 ENHRY and CDR2 SYGVKD come from the germline V gene. The CDR3 sequence: CAISSVTGEEAFF. The CDR3 DNA is TGTGCCATCAGTTCCGTGACAGGGGAAGAAGCTTTCTTT.

This clone was seen a single time. The chain combines TRBV6-1 with TRBJ1-2; 7 bases align to TRBD1. Germline CDR1 MNHNS, CDR2 SASEGT. The CDR3 extends over 16 amino acids. Unmatched junction bases numbered 11, after V lost 3 bases and J lost 4 bases. The CDR3: CASSDSGGAQSYGYTF. In nucleotides, the CDR3 is TGTGCCAGCAGTGATTCAGGGGGGGCGCAAAGCTATGGCTACACCTTC.

This chain links TRBV6-5 with TRBJ2-7; 8 bases match TRBD2. CDR3 length: 15 amino acids. The germline V gene encodes CDR1 MNHEY and CDR2 SVGAGI. The V segment lost 9 bases and the J segment 3 bases; nucleotides outside the gene matches: 13. CDR3 amino acids: CASREGPAKGYEQYF. The DNA of the CDR3 is TGTGCCAGTCGGGAGGGCCCGGCTAAGGGCTACGAGCAGTACTTC.

The chain carries TRBV28 and TRBJ1-4; D unclear. The CDR3 runs 14 residues. The V end lost 5 bases, the J end lost 8 bases, and 15 bases lay between the germline ends. CDR1 and CDR2 (germline): MDHEN, SYDVKM. The CDR3 nucleotides are TGTGCCAGCAGTCCCCATACCGGGGTGGAAAAACTGTTTTTT. It yields the protein CASSPHTGVEKLFF. The full variable domain, its missing parts supplied by reference TRBV28 and TRBJ1-4, is DVKVTQSSRYLVKRTGEKVFLECVQDMDHENMFWYRQDPGLGLRLIYFSYDVKMKEKGDIPEGYSVSREKKERFSLILESASTNQTSMYLCASSPHTGVEKLFFGSGTQLSVL.

This rearrangement joins TRBV12-5 to TRBJ1-6; D gene ambiguous. V lost 2 bases to trimming and J lost 0 bases, with 17 bases between them. CDR3 length equals 19 residues. Germline V gene data show CDR1 as LGHNT and CDR2 as FRNRAP. The DNA for the CDR3 is TGTGCTAGTGGTTTGAATTTGGGAGGGCGCACCTCCTATAATTCACCCCTCCACTTT. It translates to CASGLNLGGRTSYNSPLHF.

The chain uses TRBV9 and TRBJ2-3; 8 positions agree with TRBD2. The CDR3 sequence is 15 residues long. Germline V gives CDR1 SGDLS, CDR2 YYNGEE. The trim removed 4 bases at V and 1 base at J, leaving 5 bases unmatched. The CDR3 protein is CASSLREGGTDTQYF. CDR3 bases: TGTGCCAGCAGCCTCCGGGAGGGCGGCACAGATACGCAGTATTTT.

V and J are TRBV10-3 and TRBJ1-4, with a tentative D call TRBD1 (6 bases). The CDR3 extends over 13 amino acids. Germline V gene sequence: CDR1 ENHRY, CDR2 SYGVKD. The ends were cut back, 6 bases at V and 6 bases at J, with 11 bases in the middle. CDR3 sequence (DNA): TGTGCCATCAGGGACAGTATTGATGAAAAACTGTTTTTT. This translates into CAIRDSIDEKLFF.